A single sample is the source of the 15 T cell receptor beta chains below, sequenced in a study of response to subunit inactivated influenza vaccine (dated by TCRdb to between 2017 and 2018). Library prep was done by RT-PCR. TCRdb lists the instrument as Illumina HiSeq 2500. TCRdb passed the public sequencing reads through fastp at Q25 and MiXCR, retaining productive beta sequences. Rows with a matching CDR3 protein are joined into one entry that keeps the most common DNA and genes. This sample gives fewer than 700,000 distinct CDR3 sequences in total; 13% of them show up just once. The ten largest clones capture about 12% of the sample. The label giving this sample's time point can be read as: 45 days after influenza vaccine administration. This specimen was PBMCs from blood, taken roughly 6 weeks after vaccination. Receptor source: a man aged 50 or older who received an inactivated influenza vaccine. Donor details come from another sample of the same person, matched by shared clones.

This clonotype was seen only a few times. In nucleotides, the CDR3 is TGTGCCACCAGTTCAGGGAACTATGGCTACACCTTC. Translated: CATSSGNYGYTF. This chain joins TRBV24-1 and TRBJ1-2; D may be TRBD1 (5 bases). The length of the CDR3 is 12 residues. V dropped 6 bases and J dropped 2 bases, with 6 bases sitting between them. The germline CDR1 and CDR2 sequences are KGHDR and SFDVKD.

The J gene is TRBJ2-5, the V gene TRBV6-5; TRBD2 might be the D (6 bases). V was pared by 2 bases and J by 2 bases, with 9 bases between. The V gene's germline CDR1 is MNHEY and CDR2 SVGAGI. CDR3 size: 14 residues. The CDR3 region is CASSYVRGQETQYF. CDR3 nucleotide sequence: TGTGCCAGCAGTTACGTCCGGGGGCAAGAGACCCAGTACTTC.

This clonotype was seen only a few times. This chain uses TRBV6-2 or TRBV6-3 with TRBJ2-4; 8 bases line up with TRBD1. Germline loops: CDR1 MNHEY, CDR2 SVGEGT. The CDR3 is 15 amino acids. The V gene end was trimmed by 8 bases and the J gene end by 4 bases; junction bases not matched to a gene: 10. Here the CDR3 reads CASALDRAIKNIQYF. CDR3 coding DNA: TGTGCCAGCGCCTTGGACAGGGCGATTAAAAACATTCAGTACTTC.

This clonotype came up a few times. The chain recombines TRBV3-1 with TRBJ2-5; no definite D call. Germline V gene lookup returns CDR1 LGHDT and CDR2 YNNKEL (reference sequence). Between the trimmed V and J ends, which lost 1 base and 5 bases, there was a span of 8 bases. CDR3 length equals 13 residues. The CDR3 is CASSQAGLETQYF. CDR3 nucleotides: TGTGCCAGCAGCCAAGCTGGCCTTGAGACCCAGTACTTC.

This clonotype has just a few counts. The CDR3: CASRVPTGRSSYNEQFF. CDR3 sequence (DNA): TGTGCCAGCAGAGTCCCGACAGGGAGGTCCTCCTACAATGAGCAGTTCTTC. The chain links TRBV6-2 or TRBV6-3 to TRBJ2-1, with D possibly being TRBD1 (7 bases). The CDR3 is 17 residues long. Germline V gene data show CDR1 as MNHEY and CDR2 as SVGEGT. The germline V and J ends were trimmed by 6 bases and 0 bases, with 18 bases remaining between them.

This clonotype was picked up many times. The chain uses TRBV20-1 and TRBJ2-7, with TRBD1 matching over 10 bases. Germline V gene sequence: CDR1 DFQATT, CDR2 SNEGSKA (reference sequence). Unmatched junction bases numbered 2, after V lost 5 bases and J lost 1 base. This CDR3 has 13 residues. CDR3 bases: TGCAGTGCTGGACAGGGGGTTTCCTACGAGCAGTACTTC. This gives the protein CSAGQGVSYEQYF.

Written as DNA, the CDR3 is TGCGCCAGCAGCTTGGGGGACAGTGACTATGGCTACACCTTC. Amino acids: CASSLGDSDYGYTF. The chain links TRBV5-1 to TRBJ1-2; the match to TRBD1 covers 7 bases. CDR3 length: 14 amino acids. V lost 0 bases and J lost 3; bases outside the gene matches: 2. Germline V gene lookup returns CDR1 SGHRS and CDR2 YFSETQ. Full variable domain (missing parts from reference TRBV5-1 and TRBJ1-2): KAGVTQTPRYLIKTRGQQVTLSCSPISGHRSVSWYQQTPGQGLQFLFEYFSETQRNKGNFPGRFSGRQFSNSRSEMNVSTLELGDSALYLCASSLGDSDYGYTFGSGTRLTVV.

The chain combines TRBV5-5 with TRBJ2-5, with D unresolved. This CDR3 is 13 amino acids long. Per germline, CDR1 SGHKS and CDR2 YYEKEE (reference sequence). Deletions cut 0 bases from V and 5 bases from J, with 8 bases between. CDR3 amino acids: CASSLASPETQYF. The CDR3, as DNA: TGTGCCAGCAGCTTGGCTAGTCCGGAGACCCAGTACTTC.

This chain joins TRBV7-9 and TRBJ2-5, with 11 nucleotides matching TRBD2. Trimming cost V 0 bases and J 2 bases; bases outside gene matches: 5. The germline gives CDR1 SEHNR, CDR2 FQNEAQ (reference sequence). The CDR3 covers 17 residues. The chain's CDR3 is CASSLAQTSGGQETQYF. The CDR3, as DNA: TGTGCCAGCAGCTTAGCGCAAACTAGCGGGGGTCAAGAGACCCAGTACTTC.

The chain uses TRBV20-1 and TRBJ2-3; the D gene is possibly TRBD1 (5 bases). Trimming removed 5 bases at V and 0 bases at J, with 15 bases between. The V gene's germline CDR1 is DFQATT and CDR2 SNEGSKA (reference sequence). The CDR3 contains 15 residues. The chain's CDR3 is CSAPRAGTSTDTQYF. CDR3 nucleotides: TGCAGTGCTCCCAGGGCCGGAACTAGCACAGATACGCAGTATTTT.

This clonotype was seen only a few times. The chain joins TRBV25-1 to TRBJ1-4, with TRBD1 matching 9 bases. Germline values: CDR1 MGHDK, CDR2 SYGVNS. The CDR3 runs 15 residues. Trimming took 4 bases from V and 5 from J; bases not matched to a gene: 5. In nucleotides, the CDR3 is TGTGCCAGCAGTGTGACGACAGGGGGGAATGAAAAACTGTTTTTT. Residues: CASSVTTGGNEKLFF.

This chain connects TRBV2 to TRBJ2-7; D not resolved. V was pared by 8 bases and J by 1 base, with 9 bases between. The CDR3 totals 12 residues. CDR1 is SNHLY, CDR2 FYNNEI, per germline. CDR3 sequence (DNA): TGTGCCAGCTTGCCACATTCCTACGAGCAGTACTTC. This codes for CASLPHSYEQYF.

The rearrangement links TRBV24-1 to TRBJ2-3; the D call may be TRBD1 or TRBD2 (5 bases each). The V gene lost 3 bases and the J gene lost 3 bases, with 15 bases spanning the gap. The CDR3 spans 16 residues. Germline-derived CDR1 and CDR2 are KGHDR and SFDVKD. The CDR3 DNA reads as TGTGCCACCAGTGATCGAACGGGGCAAAGGACAGATACGCAGTATTTT. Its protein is CATSDRTGQRTDTQYF.

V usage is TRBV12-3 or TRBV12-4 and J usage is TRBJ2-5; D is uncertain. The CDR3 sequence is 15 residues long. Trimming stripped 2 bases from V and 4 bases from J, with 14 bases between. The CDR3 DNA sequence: TGTGCCAGCAGTTTATACTTGTCCAGAGGAGAGACCCAGTACTTC. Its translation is CASSLYLSRGETQYF.

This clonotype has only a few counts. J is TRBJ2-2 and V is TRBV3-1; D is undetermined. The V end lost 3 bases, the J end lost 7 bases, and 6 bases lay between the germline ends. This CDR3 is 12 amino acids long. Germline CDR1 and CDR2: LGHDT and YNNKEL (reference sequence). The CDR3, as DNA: TGTGCCAGCAGCCAGCCAAACGGGGAGCTGTTTTTT. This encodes CASSQPNGELFF. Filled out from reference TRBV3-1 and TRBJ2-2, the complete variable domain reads DTAVSQTPKYLVTQMGNDKSIKCEQNLGHDTMYWYKQDSKKFLKIMFSYNNKELIINETVPNRFSPKSPDKAHLNLHINSLELGDSAVYFCASSQPNGELFFGEGSRLTVL.